This T cell receptor (beta chain) was captured in a study of cytomegalovirus exposure and HLA in healthy donors. Germline V gene data show CDR1 as MDHEN and CDR2 as SYDVKM. This CDR3 spans 15 amino acids. Trimming took 1 base from V and 8 from J, leaving 18 bases between them. The PCR made use of 60 Vbeta and 13 Jbeta primers. Only in-frame clones appear in the TCRdb table, and some are missing; sequencing was by immunoSEQ multiplex PCR. The table lists some 140,000 clones, just under 80% of them singletons. The sample was PBMCs. The sequence was obtained from a man between 25 and 39 years old in good health. The V gene is TRBV28, the J gene TRBJ2-7; weak D call: TRBD1 (6 bases). CDR3 sequence (DNA): TGTGCCAGCAGTTTATACAAGTCTACCACAGGGAAGCAGTACTTC. It translates to CASSLYKSTTGKQYF.